This T cell receptor (beta chain) was sequenced in a study of CD8 T cells in Susac syndrome. In blood CD8+ and CD4+ T cells, TCR beta underwent sequencing. The multiple sclerosis control group consisted of treatment-naive patients whose relapsing-remitting disease, which was either stable or active, fulfilled revised McDonald criteria. Purification of the CD8+ and CD4+ T cells relied on negative isolation, and TEMRA cells underwent FACS enrichment. Random hexamers served to reverse transcribe roughly 0.45 to 1 ug RNA. TCRdb called the immunoSEQ multiplex PCR reads again in MiXCR, with one record for every CDR3 protein. This sample has about 150,000 distinct CDR3 sequences, with just under 95% found just once. V lost 0 bases to trimming and J lost 5 bases, with 10 bases between them. CDR1 is GTSNPN, CDR2 SVGIG, per germline (reference sequence). This CDR3 is 14 amino acids long.

The sample taken for sequencing was CD8+ T cells from PBMCs. J is TRBJ1-4 and V is TRBV30; D possibly corresponds to TRBD1 (5 bases). The source of this sequence is a human donor with multiple sclerosis. This CDR3 reads CAWSVLGTNEKLFF. The CDR3 coding sequence is TGTGCCTGGAGTGTTTTGGGGACCAATGAAAAACTGTTTTTT.